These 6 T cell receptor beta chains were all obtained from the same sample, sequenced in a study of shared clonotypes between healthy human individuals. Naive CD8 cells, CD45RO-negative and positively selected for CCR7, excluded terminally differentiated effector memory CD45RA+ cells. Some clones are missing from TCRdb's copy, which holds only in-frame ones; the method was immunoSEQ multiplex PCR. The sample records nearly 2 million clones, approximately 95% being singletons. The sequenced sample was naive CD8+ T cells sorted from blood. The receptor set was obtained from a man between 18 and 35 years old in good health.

CDR3 residues: CASSLGTGSGELFF. The CDR3 DNA reads TGTGCCAGCAGCTTAGGGACAGGGTCTGGGGAGCTGTTTTTT. V usage is TRBV7-3 and J usage is TRBJ2-2; 9 bases agree with TRBD1. Germline CDR1 reads SGHTA; CDR2 reads FQGTGA. This CDR3 comprises 14 residues. After removal of 2 bases from V and 8 bases from J, the junction contained 3 bases not matched to a gene.

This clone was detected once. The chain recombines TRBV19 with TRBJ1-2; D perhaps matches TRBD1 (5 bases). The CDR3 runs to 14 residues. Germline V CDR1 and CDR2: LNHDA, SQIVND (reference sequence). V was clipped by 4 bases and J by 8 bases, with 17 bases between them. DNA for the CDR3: TGTGCCAGTAGTAACCCCGGGCAGGGACTCGGCTACACCTTC. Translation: CASSNPGQGLGYTF.

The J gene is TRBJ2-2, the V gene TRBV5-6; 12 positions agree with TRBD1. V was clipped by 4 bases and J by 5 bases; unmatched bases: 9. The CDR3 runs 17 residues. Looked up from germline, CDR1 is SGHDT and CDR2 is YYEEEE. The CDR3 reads CASSDGTGGFGTGELFF. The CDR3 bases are TGTGCCAGCAGCGACGGGACAGGGGGCTTCGGGACCGGGGAGCTGTTTTTT.

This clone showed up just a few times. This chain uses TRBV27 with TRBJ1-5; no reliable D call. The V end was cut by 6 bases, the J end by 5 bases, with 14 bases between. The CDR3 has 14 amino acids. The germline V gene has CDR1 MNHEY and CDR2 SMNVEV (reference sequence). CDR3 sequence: CASSRGPFDQPQHF. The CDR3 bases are TGTGCCAGCAGCCGCGGACCCTTCGATCAGCCCCAGCATTTT.

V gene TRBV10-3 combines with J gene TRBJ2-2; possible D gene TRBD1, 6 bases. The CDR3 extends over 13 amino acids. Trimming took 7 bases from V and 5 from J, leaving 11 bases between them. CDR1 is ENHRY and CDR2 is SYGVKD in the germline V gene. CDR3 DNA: TGTGCCATCAAGGACAGACCTACCGGGGAGCTGTTTTTT. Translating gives CAIKDRPTGELFF.

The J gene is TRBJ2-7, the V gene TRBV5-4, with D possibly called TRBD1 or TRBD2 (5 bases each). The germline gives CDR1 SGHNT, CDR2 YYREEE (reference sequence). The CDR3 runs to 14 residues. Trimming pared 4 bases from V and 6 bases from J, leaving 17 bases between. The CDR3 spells CASSTRDGLLEQYF. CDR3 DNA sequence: TGTGCCAGCAGCACCCGGGACGGACTCCTCGAGCAGTACTTC.